Shown below are 30 T cell receptor beta chains from a single sample sequenced in a study of T cells in Graves' hyperthyroidism and ophthalmopathy (dated 2019 in TCRdb). The library was made by multiplex PCR. Sequencing used an Illumina HiSeq 2000. The TCR beta CDR3 regions were amplified from RNA transcripts. The TCR CDR3 was subjected to a first round of RT-PCR using the HTBI primer set and the Qiagen OneStep RT-PCR kit. The public reads were run again by TCRdb, first through fastp at Q25 and then through MiXCR, and only productive beta chains were kept. Every distinct CDR3 protein forms one entry, paired with its most common genes and DNA. The sample table shows 490,000 or so distinct CDR3 sequences, and approximately 49% are seen once. The ten biggest clones cover about 40% of the sample. The sample was peripheral blood or thyroid tissue (not recorded which). These receptor sequences come from an adult woman with Graves' disease, either hyperthyroidism or ophthalmopathy (not recorded which).

This clonotype occurred many times. The V call is TRBV19, the J call TRBJ2-5; no clear D gene. Germline V gene data show CDR1 as LNHDA and CDR2 as SQIVND (reference sequence). The CDR3 sequence is 14 residues long. Deletions cut 3 bases from V and 2 bases from J, with 10 bases between. The CDR3 loop is CASSISGHQETQYF. CDR3 DNA: TGTGCCAGTAGTATTTCCGGTCATCAAGAGACCCAGTACTTC.

This clonotype has a count of ten or more. The chain combines TRBV24-1 with TRBJ1-5, with D perhaps matching TRBD1 (6 bases). The CDR3 covers 11 residues. With 5 bases removed from V and 10 bases from J, the gap between germline ends came to 8 bases. From germline, CDR1 is KGHDR and CDR2 SFDVKD. As DNA, the CDR3 is TGTGCCACCAGTGGAGGGGGACCCCAGCATTTT. Translating gives CATSGGGPQHF.

This chain links TRBV6-5 with TRBJ2-1; TRBD1 aligns across 7 bases. CDR1 and CDR2 (germline): MNHEY, SVGAGI. Losses at the gene ends were 2 bases for V and 2 bases for J; bases not matched to a gene: 3. The CDR3 runs 15 residues. The CDR3 here is CASSYTGTAYNEQFF. In DNA, the CDR3 is TGTGCCAGCAGTTACACCGGGACAGCCTACAATGAGCAGTTCTTC.

The chain combines TRBV19 with TRBJ1-1; the D gene is possibly TRBD1 (5 bases). The V gene lost 2 bases and the J gene lost 0 bases, with 13 bases spanning the gap. Germline CDR1 LNHDA, CDR2 SQIVND (reference sequence). The CDR3 contains 16 residues. The CDR3 DNA reads as TGTGCCAGTAGTATACCGACAGAAAACGTGAACACTGAAGCTTTCTTT. Translation gives CASSIPTENVNTEAFF. The variable domain in full, with the rest retrieved from reference TRBV19 and TRBJ1-1, is DGGITQSPKYLFRKEGQNVTLSCEQNLNHDAMYWYRQDPGQGLRLIYYSQIVNDFQKGDIAEGYSVSREKKESFPLTVTSAQKNPTAFYLCASSIPTENVNTEAFFGQGTRLTVV.

The CDR3 nucleotides read TGTGCCAGCAGAGAACAGGGCGGCTACGAGCAGTACTTC. This translates into CASREQGGYEQYF. The rearrangement links TRBV5-6 to TRBJ2-7; D is possibly TRBD1 (6 bases). In germline, CDR1 is SGHDT, CDR2 YYEEEE. This CDR3 has 13 amino acids. The V and J ends lost 5 bases and 3 bases respectively, with 12 bases between them.

In this sample, this clonotype turned up many times. This chain joins TRBV6-5 and TRBJ1-5; 10 nucleotides match TRBD1. J lost 7 bases, V lost 6 bases, and 6 bases had no gene match. The CDR3 has 14 residues. CDR1 is MNHEY, CDR2 SVGAGI, per germline. DNA of the CDR3: TGTGCCAGCAGCCGGGACAGGGGTCGGCAGCCCCAGCATTTT. Its protein is CASSRDRGRQPQHF.

This clonotype was counted ten times or more. The V call is TRBV20-1, the J call TRBJ1-3, with a possible D match to TRBD1 (5 bases). The CDR3 extends over 14 amino acids. Per the germline V gene, CDR1 is DFQATT and CDR2 is SNEGSKA (reference sequence). V dropped 6 bases and J dropped 0 bases, with 12 bases sitting between them. The CDR3 DNA reads as TGCAGTGCGCCGGGACTGAGCTCTGGAAACACCATATATTTT. Translated: CSAPGLSSGNTIYF.

The J gene is TRBJ2-7, the V gene TRBV29-1, with no clear D. This CDR3 has 12 residues. Germline CDR1 SQVTM, CDR2 ANQGSEA. V was trimmed by 8 bases and J by 6 bases, leaving 17 bases between them. The CDR3, as DNA: TGCAGCCTCCTTTTGAGCTCTGGCGAGCAGTACTTC. This encodes CSLLLSSGEQYF.

The table lists this clonotype with many counts. J is TRBJ2-7 and V is TRBV20-1; 7 positions agree with TRBD1. Trimming at V came to 5 bases and at J to 3 bases, leaving 7 bases not matched to a gene. This CDR3 comprises 13 residues. Germline-derived CDR1 and CDR2 are DFQATT and SNEGSKA (reference sequence). The CDR3 nucleotides read TGCAGTGCTCGGGACAGCAGTCTCTACGAGCAGTACTTC. Its protein is CSARDSSLYEQYF.

This clonotype was seen a single time. As DNA, the CDR3 is TGCGCCAGCAGCTCCGGACAGGGGAGGAACCAAGAGACCCAGTACTTC. This encodes CASSSGQGRNQETQYF. The genes are TRBV5-1 and TRBJ2-5, with 9 bases lining up with TRBD1. The ends lost 3 bases at V and 0 bases at J; junction bases unmatched: 6. Germline CDR1 is SGHRS and CDR2 is YFSETQ. The CDR3 is 16 residues long.

Regarding this clonotype: This could be a read error, since a much larger clone is one nucleotide away. The chain combines TRBV14 with TRBJ2-5, with TRBD2 identical over 9 bases. The CDR3 totals 18 residues. The V gene's germline CDR1 is SGHDN and CDR2 FVKESK. The CDR3 nucleotides are TGTGCCGGCAGCCAAGATCCACGACTAGCGGCGTACCAAGAGACCCAGTACTTC. Translated: CAGSQDPRLAAYQETQYF.

This clonotype was counted once. The chain couples TRBV20-1 to TRBJ1-2; D is uncertain. Germline V gives CDR1 DFQATT, CDR2 SNEGSKA (reference sequence). V was shortened by 3 bases and J by 2 bases, with 13 bases between the two germline ends. This CDR3 contains 14 residues. This chain's CDR3 is CSASQDGENYGYTF. The CDR3 coding sequence is TGCAGTGCTAGTCAGGACGGGGAAAACTATGGCTACACCTTC.

This clonotype was observed many times. The genes are TRBV19 and TRBJ2-7, with 8 bases fitting TRBD2. Germline CDR1 is LNHDA and CDR2 is SQIVND (reference sequence). V gave up 1 base and J gave up 0 bases; unmatched junction bases: 2. The CDR3 is made up of 15 amino acids. The CDR3 DNA sequence: TGTGCCAGTAGTATAGCGGGAGGGACCTCCTACGAGCAGTACTTC. Translated: CASSIAGGTSYEQYF.

In its sample, this clonotype was seen many times. V is TRBV20-1 and J is TRBJ2-7, with 7 bases aligning to TRBD2. Trimming removed 0 bases from V and 3 bases from J; junction bases left unmatched: 2. This CDR3 spans 13 amino acids. Germline values: CDR1 DFQATT, CDR2 SNEGSKA (reference sequence). The CDR3 loop is CSAREGGDYEQYF. The CDR3 DNA reads TGCAGTGCTAGAGAGGGAGGGGACTACGAGCAGTACTTC.

The V gene is TRBV2, the J gene TRBJ2-7, with 10 bases lining up with TRBD2. V gave up 8 bases and J gave up 2 bases; unmatched junction bases: 9. Germline CDR1 reads SNHLY; CDR2 reads FYNNEI. The CDR3 has 15 residues. CDR3 sequence reads: CASGGASGSPYEQYF. DNA of the CDR3: TGTGCCAGCGGGGGGGCTAGCGGGAGCCCCTACGAGCAGTACTTC. Based on the CDR3 plus reference TRBV2 and TRBJ2-7, the full variable domain is EPEVTQTPSHQVTQMGQEVILRCVPISNHLYFYWYRQILGQKVEFLVSFYNNEISEKSEIFDDQFSVERPDGSNFTLKIRSTKLEDSAMYFCASGGASGSPYEQYFGPGTRLTVT.

In its sample, this clonotype was seen many times. The chain uses TRBV12-3 or TRBV12-4 and TRBJ1-2; 7 positions match TRBD1. Germline trimming cut 2 bases from V and 7 bases from J; bases unmatched to any gene: 4. The CDR3 length is 13 residues. The CDR3 is CASSLRGRGGYTF. The DNA of the CDR3 is TGTGCCAGCAGTTTAAGGGGGCGGGGTGGCTACACCTTC.

This clonotype appeared a single time. The chain carries TRBV7-2 and TRBJ2-7; 15 bases line up with TRBD2. The V gene end was trimmed by 9 bases and the J gene end by 4 bases; junction bases not matched to a gene: 7. Germline CDR1 reads SGHTA; CDR2 reads FQGNSA. This CDR3 region has 15 residues. CDR3 sequence: CASSSGTSGRYEQYF. CDR3 DNA sequence: TGTGCCAGTAGTTCCGGGACTAGCGGGAGGTACGAGCAGTACTTC.

V and J are TRBV7-2 and TRBJ2-5, with D unclear. The length of the CDR3 is 16 residues. Trimming removed 5 bases from V and 5 bases from J, with 21 bases in between. Per the germline V gene, CDR1 is SGHTA and CDR2 is FQGNSA. CDR3 region: CASSVDGPLGGETQYF. The CDR3 DNA reads TGTGCCAGCAGCGTTGACGGGCCTCTGGGCGGTGAGACCCAGTACTTC.

This clonotype was recorded many times. The gene calls are TRBV14 and TRBJ2-7, with D possibly matching TRBD2 (5 bases). The CDR3 is made up of 15 amino acids. The V gene lost 1 base and the J gene lost 5 bases, with 15 bases spanning the gap. CDR1 and CDR2 (germline): SGHDN, FVKESK. The CDR3 reads CASSQVVGVDHEQYF. CDR3 DNA: TGTGCCAGCAGCCAAGTTGTGGGAGTTGACCACGAGCAGTACTTC. Based on the CDR3 plus reference TRBV14 and TRBJ2-7, the full variable domain is EAGVTQFPSHSVIEKGQTVTLRCDPISGHDNLYWYRRVMGKEIKFLLHFVKESKQDESGMPNNRFLAERTGGTYSTLKVQPAELEDSGVYFCASSQVVGVDHEQYFGPGTRLTVT.

Concerning this clonotype itself: Given a much more abundant clone one base away, this may be a read error. This rearrangement joins TRBV29-1 to TRBJ1-1, with D uncertain. V was clipped by 5 bases and J by 5 bases, with 6 bases between them. The germline V gene has CDR1 SQVTM and CDR2 ANQGSEA. This CDR3 comprises 10 residues. The CDR3 DNA is TGCAGCGTTCTCCAAACTGAAGCTTTCTTT. Amino acids: CSVLQTEAFF.

V usage is TRBV4-3 and J usage is TRBJ2-5; 10 nucleotides agree with TRBD2. Per the germline V gene, CDR1 is LGHNA and CDR2 is YSLEER. This CDR3 comprises 14 residues. V trimming: 5 bases; J trimming: 2 bases; junction bases outside the gene matches: 2. The CDR3 is CASSALAGQETQYF. DNA of the CDR3: TGCGCCAGCAGCGCACTAGCGGGACAAGAGACCCAGTACTTC.

This clonotype was recorded at least ten times. V and J are TRBV13 and TRBJ1-1; 7 bases are a match to TRBD1. Germline loops: CDR1 PRHDT, CDR2 FYEKMQ (reference sequence). V lost 5 bases and J lost 2; bases outside the gene matches: 8. The CDR3 length is 15 residues. CDR3 protein: CASSTRQGLNTEAFF. CDR3 sequence (DNA): TGTGCCAGCAGCACCAGACAGGGATTAAACACTGAAGCTTTCTTT.

This clonotype was found many times. V usage is TRBV20-1 and J usage is TRBJ2-5; TRBD2 matches at 8 bases. This CDR3 has 13 residues. CDR1 DFQATT and CDR2 SNEGSKA come from the germline V gene (reference sequence). V lost 6 bases, J lost 6 bases, and 9 bases stayed unmatched. CDR3 residues: CSARGLAIQTQYF. In DNA, the CDR3 is TGCAGTGCACGCGGACTAGCAATCCAGACCCAGTACTTC.

This clonotype was seen a handful of times. The gene calls are TRBV3-1 and TRBJ1-3; TRBD1 is a possible D gene (5 bases). Trimming stripped 3 bases from V and 0 bases from J, with 15 bases between. Germline CDR1 is LGHDT and CDR2 is YNNKEL (reference sequence). The CDR3 spans 17 residues. This chain's CDR3 is CASSHSGLQSSGNTIYF. The CDR3 DNA sequence: TGTGCCAGCAGCCATTCGGGACTCCAGAGCTCTGGAAACACCATATATTTT.

The chain has TRBV7-2 and TRBJ2-2, with 9 bases that match TRBD2. Germline CDR1 reads SGHTA; CDR2 reads FQGNSA. Losses at the gene ends were 2 bases for V and 6 bases for J; bases not matched to a gene: 4. This CDR3 has 15 amino acids. DNA of the CDR3: TGTGCCAGCAGCTTACGGACTAGCGCCGCCGGGGAGCTGTTTTTT. It codes for CASSLRTSAAGELFF. The entire variable domain, with the rest obtained from reference TRBV7-2 and TRBJ2-2, is as follows: GAGVSQSPSNKVTEKGKDVELRCDPISGHTALYWYRQSLGQGLEFLIYFQGNSAPDKSGLPSDRFSAERTGGSVSTLTIQRTQQEDSAVYLCASSLRTSAAGELFFGEGSRLTVL.

This clonotype has just one count. The CDR3 here is CASSVEAGGPYEQYF. CDR3 coding DNA: TGTGCCAGCAGCGTAGAGGCGGGAGGGCCCTACGAGCAGTACTTC. The J gene is TRBJ2-7, the V gene TRBV14; 9 nucleotides match TRBD2. With 5 bases clipped from V and 2 bases from J, the junction kept 7 bases outside the gene matches. CDR3 length: 15 amino acids. CDR1 is SGHDN, CDR2 FVKESK, per germline.

The chain links TRBV30 to TRBJ1-4, with D hard to call. Germline V CDR1 and CDR2: GTSNPN, SVGIG (reference sequence). This CDR3 region has 13 residues. Trimming stripped 3 bases from V and 2 bases from J, with 7 bases between. The CDR3 DNA reads TGTGCCTGGAGAGGGAGGACTAATGAAAAACTGTTTTTT. Protein product: CAWRGRTNEKLFF. The variable domain in full, completed from reference TRBV30 and TRBJ1-4, reads SQTIHQWPATLVQPVGSPLSLECTVEGTSNPNLYWYRQAAGRGLQLLFYSVGIGQISSEVPQNLSASRPQDRQFILSSKKLLLSDSGFYLCAWRGRTNEKLFFGSGTQLSVL.

This sequence joins TRBV18 and TRBJ2-7; D ambiguous. Deletions cut 3 bases from V and 2 bases from J, with 14 bases between. The CDR3 consists of 15 residues. Looked up from germline, CDR1 is KGHSH and CDR2 is LQKENI. CDR3 DNA sequence: TGTGCCAGCTCACCCGGTGAAACCTCAACCTACGAGCAGTACTTC. Amino acids: CASSPGETSTYEQYF.

The V call is TRBV20-1, the J call TRBJ2-5; 9 bases match TRBD1. CDR1 is DFQATT and CDR2 is SNEGSKA in the germline V gene (reference sequence). J was trimmed by 7 bases and V by 3 bases; bases with no gene match: 0. This CDR3 comprises 11 residues. This CDR3 is CSARTGGTQYF. CDR3 coding DNA: TGCAGTGCTAGGACAGGGGGGACCCAGTACTTC.

To note about this clonotype: Its ends do not fully match the called genes, so a read error is possible. The V call is TRBV5-1, the J call TRBJ1-1; TRBD1 might be the D (6 bases). Looked up from germline, CDR1 is SGHRS and CDR2 is YFSETQ. This CDR3 has 13 amino acids. The CDR3 reads CASSWGGDTEALF. CDR3 coding DNA: TGCGCCAGCAGCTGGGGAGGGGACACTGAAGCTCTCTTT.